This record covers a single T cell receptor beta chain. Its specificity is not known. For sorted subsets, about 190 ng DNA per replicate equaled about 31,000 T cell genomes. TCRdb keeps only in-frame clones here, not all; method: immunoSEQ multiplex PCR. The table shows nearly 1,000,000 clones, with approximately 80% occurring only once. Donors were Caucasian adults residing in Nashville, Tennessee, USA. The sample originates from a study of shared clonotypes between healthy human individuals. The study, taken as a whole, reports: It was observed that roughly 5.5% of naive CD4 clonotypes were shared across several donors.

The source is a man younger than 30 in good health. The sample comprised memory CD4+ T cells sorted from blood. Noted subset: CD45RA-negative fraction.

The CDR3 DNA is TGTGCCAGCAGCGGGAGGACAGGGACCGGGGAGCTGTTTTTT. Its translation is CASSGRTGTGELFF. This chain joins TRBV5-6 and TRBJ2-2; 8 nucleotides line up with TRBD1. The CDR3 extends over 14 amino acids. Trimming cost V 4 bases and J 5 bases; bases outside gene matches: 4. Germline V gives CDR1 SGHDT, CDR2 YYEEEE.